This T cell receptor (beta chain) came from a study of T cells in Graves' hyperthyroidism and ophthalmopathy. Study-wide findings and caveats: Ophthalmopathy could be told apart from stable hyperthyroidism with a 13 V-J model. Ophthalmopathy was predicted by the model a median of around 5.9 months ahead of onset.

From roughly 10 ml of fresh peripheral blood, PBMCs were isolated. TCR beta CDR3 region amplification was performed from RNA transcripts. The TCR CDR3 was amplified in a first-round RT-PCR using the HTBI primer set. Via MiXCR, TCRdb re-called the multiplex PCR reads, giving one row per CDR3 protein. This sample has approximately 620,000 distinct CDR3 sequences, with more than 11% found just once. Concerning this clonotype itself: Its antigen is currently unknown.

The TCR comes from a woman in her twenties or thirties with Graves' hyperthyroidism that later progressed to Graves' ophthalmopathy. Sample: blood.

The CDR3 sequence is CATSRTFGTLNEQYF. The DNA of the CDR3 is TGTGCCACCAGCAGAACCTTCGGGACCCTCAACGAGCAGTACTTC. This rearrangement joins TRBV15 to TRBJ2-7; possibly TRBD1 or TRBD2 for D (5 bases each). The CDR3 contains 15 residues. In germline, CDR1 is LNHNV, CDR2 YYDKDF (reference sequence). V lost 2 bases and J lost 5, with 16 bases in between.